The T cell receptor beta chain described here comes from a study of OX40 agonist ivuxolimab in advanced cancers. Concerning this clone itself: Antigen specificity is unknown.

CDR3 size: 13 residues. The germline CDR1 and CDR2 sequences are SGHNT and YENEEA. V was trimmed by 5 bases and J by 4 bases, leaving 8 bases between them. Study-wide findings and caveats: The expanded peripheral T cells' antigen specificity was not determined.

Profiled with immunoSEQ multiplex PCR; TCRdb holds only in-frame clones, not every one. Of under 45,000 clones listed, around 85% are singletons. The sample in question was CD4+ or CD8+ T cells sorted from blood, obtained in a trial of the OX40 agonist ivuxolimab. The rearrangement links TRBV11-3 to TRBJ2-2; the D is unclear. The clonotype was recovered from an adult with an advanced solid tumor such as melanoma, head and neck, liver or kidney cancer. The CDR3 bases are TGTGCCAGCAGCCGGCGACTCACCGGGGAGCTGTTTTTT. It encodes CASSRRLTGELFF.